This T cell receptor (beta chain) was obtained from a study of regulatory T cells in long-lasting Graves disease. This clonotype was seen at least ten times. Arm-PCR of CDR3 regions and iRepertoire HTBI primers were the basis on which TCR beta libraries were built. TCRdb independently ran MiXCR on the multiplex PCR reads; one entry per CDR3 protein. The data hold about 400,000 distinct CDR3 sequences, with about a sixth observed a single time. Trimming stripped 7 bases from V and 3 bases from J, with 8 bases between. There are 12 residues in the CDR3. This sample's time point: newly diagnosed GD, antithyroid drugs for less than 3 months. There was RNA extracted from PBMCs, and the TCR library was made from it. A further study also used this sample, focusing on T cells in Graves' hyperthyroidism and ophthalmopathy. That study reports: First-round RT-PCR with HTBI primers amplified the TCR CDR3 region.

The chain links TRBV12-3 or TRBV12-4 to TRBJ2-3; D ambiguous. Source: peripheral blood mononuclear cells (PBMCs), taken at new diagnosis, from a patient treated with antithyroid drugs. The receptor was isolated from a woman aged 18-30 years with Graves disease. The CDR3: CASNSETDTQYF. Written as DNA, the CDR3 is TGTGCCAGCAATTCTGAGACAGATACGCAGTATTTT.